The 24 T cell receptor beta chains reported below all come from one sample, sequenced in a study of OX40 agonist ivuxolimab in advanced cancers. Library construction relied on the immunoSEQ multiplex PCR assay. Entries here come from immuneACCESS through TCRdb and include only in-frame sequences with V and J called. Some clones fail to appear in such tables; in the studies checked, an unresolved V gene covers under half of the shortfall, and the cause of the remainder is unknown. Recorded for this sample are about 70,000 clones; around 80% of them occurred a single time. The ten most abundant clones make up 4.5% to 6% of the sample. Sequencing used CD4+ or CD8+ T cells sorted from blood, obtained in a trial of the OX40 agonist ivuxolimab. All receptors derive from an adult with an advanced solid tumor such as melanoma, head and neck, liver or kidney cancer.

This clone was seen a few times. The rearrangement links TRBV29-1 to TRBJ2-6, with D perhaps matching TRBD1 or TRBD2 (5 bases each). Germline values: CDR1 SQVTM, CDR2 ANQGSEA. The CDR3 totals 16 residues. Trimming left V 6 bases short and J 0 bases short, with 15 bases between. The CDR3 loop reads CSVARDVSSGANVLTF. The DNA of the CDR3 is TGCAGCGTCGCCCGGGACGTCTCCTCTGGGGCCAACGTCCTGACTTTC.

The chain employs TRBV29-1 and TRBJ1-2; the match to TRBD1 covers 9 bases. After removal of 6 bases from V and 4 bases from J, the junction contained 6 bases not matched to a gene. CDR3 size: 13 residues. Germline V gene data show CDR1 as SQVTM and CDR2 as ANQGSEA. The CDR3 reads CSVPGQGLYGYTF. The CDR3 region has the DNA TGCAGCGTGCCGGGACAGGGTCTCTATGGCTACACCTTC.

The chain employs TRBV5-6 and TRBJ2-2; 8 bases map to TRBD2. After removal of 4 bases from V and 4 bases from J, the junction contained 9 bases not matched to a gene. The CDR3 runs 16 residues. Germline V lookup: CDR1 SGHDT, CDR2 YYEEEE. The CDR3 region is CASSQELRGATGELFF. The CDR3 nucleotides read TGTGCCAGCAGCCAGGAGTTGCGGGGGGCCACCGGGGAGCTGTTTTTT.

The chain couples TRBV14 to TRBJ2-1; 9 bases agree with TRBD2. CDR3 length: 18 amino acids. The ends lost 3 bases at V and 1 base at J; junction bases unmatched: 10. Germline V gene sequence: CDR1 SGHDN, CDR2 FVKESK. This CDR3 reads CASSHIGSGSGSYNEQFF. The CDR3 nucleotides are TGTGCCAGCAGCCATATCGGTAGCGGGAGTGGATCCTACAATGAGCAGTTCTTC.

This rearrangement joins TRBV27 to TRBJ1-6; D gene unclear. Germline V gene sequence: CDR1 MNHEY, CDR2 SMNVEV (reference sequence). Trimming stripped 4 bases from V and 14 bases from J, with 15 bases between. The CDR3 has 13 amino acids. The CDR3, as DNA: TGTGCCAGCAGTTACGGCAGCCTAATGGCCCTCCACTTT. Protein sequence: CASSYGSLMALHF.

The chain couples TRBV9 to TRBJ1-1; the D is unclear. In germline, CDR1 is SGDLS, CDR2 YYNGEE. The CDR3 runs to 13 residues. V shed 6 bases and J shed 1 base, with 10 bases lying between them. The CDR3 DNA reads TGTGCCAGCACCCCGGGTCCGAACACTGAAGCTTTCTTT. The encoded protein is CASTPGPNTEAFF.

This chain connects TRBV5-1 to TRBJ2-3, with 12 bases identical to TRBD2. Germline-derived CDR1 and CDR2 are SGHRS and YFSETQ. The CDR3 contains 17 residues. With 4 bases clipped from V and 1 base from J, the junction kept 7 bases outside the gene matches. The CDR3, as DNA: TGCGCCAGCAGCCCCTGGACTAGCGGGGTTCGCACAGATACGCAGTATTTT. This translates into CASSPWTSGVRTDTQYF.

The rearrangement links TRBV7-9 to TRBJ1-1; maybe TRBD1 (6 bases). CDR1 SEHNR and CDR2 FQNEAQ come from the germline V gene (reference sequence). V lost 5 bases to trimming and J lost 5 bases, with 18 bases between them. The CDR3 has 15 amino acids. CDR3 loop: CASSAKDRIGTEAFF. DNA of the CDR3: TGTGCCAGCAGCGCGAAAGACAGGATAGGGACTGAAGCTTTCTTT.

The chain uses TRBV6-5 and TRBJ2-2, with a weak D call TRBD2 (6 bases). The V gene lost 7 bases and the J gene lost 6 bases, with 15 bases spanning the gap. Germline-derived CDR1 and CDR2 are MNHEY and SVGAGI. The CDR3 length is 14 residues. CDR3: CASTLMWGAGELFF. In DNA form, the CDR3 reads TGTGCCAGCACCTTAATGTGGGGGGCCGGGGAGCTGTTTTTT.

V and J are TRBV5-4 and TRBJ2-2; 13 bases are a match to TRBD2. Trimming at V came to 1 base and at J to 7 bases, leaving 7 bases not matched to a gene. This CDR3 has 17 amino acids. The germline V gene encodes CDR1 SGHNT and CDR2 YYREEE (reference sequence). As DNA, the CDR3 is TGTGCCAGCAGCTTGACTAGCGGGAGGGCCGAGGGCGGGGAGCTGTTTTTT. Translated: CASSLTSGRAEGGELFF.

The rearrangement links TRBV5-4 to TRBJ1-1, with D possibly being TRBD1 (5 bases). V lost 0 bases, J lost 2 bases, and 14 bases lay in between. Per the germline V gene, CDR1 is SGHNT and CDR2 is YYREEE (reference sequence). CDR3 length: 16 amino acids. The CDR3 bases are TGTGCCAGCAGCTTGGGGGTTCAGGGCGGAAACACTGAAGCTTTCTTT. Protein: CASSLGVQGGNTEAFF.

The chain uses TRBV27 and TRBJ1-2; D gene ambiguous. The germline V gene has CDR1 MNHEY and CDR2 SMNVEV (reference sequence). CDR3 size: 15 residues. V shed 5 bases and J shed 6 bases, with 19 bases lying between them. CDR3 sequence reads: CASSLSVGVYDGYTF. Here the CDR3 DNA reads TGTGCCAGCAGTCTCTCGGTCGGGGTGTATGATGGCTACACCTTC.

The chain recombines TRBV6-5 with TRBJ2-5; no definite D call. The end of the DNA aligns better with TRBJ2-7, so the J call may be wrong. Germline CDR1 and CDR2: MNHEY and SVGAGI. The CDR3 contains 14 residues. The chain's CDR3 is CASSYGSNSYEQYF. Here the CDR3 DNA reads TGTGCCAGCAGTTACGGGTCCAATTCATACGAGCAGTACTTC.

The gene calls are TRBV25-1 and TRBJ1-1; no firm D call. With 7 bases removed from V and 4 bases from J, the gap between germline ends came to 19 bases. The CDR3 spans 15 residues. Germline V gene data show CDR1 as MGHDK and CDR2 as SYGVNS. CDR3 in amino acids: CASTPGGNMGTEAFF. In DNA, the CDR3 is TGTGCCAGCACCCCAGGAGGGAATATGGGCACTGAAGCTTTCTTT. Drawing the rest from reference TRBV25-1 and TRBJ1-1, the complete variable domain is EADIYQTPRYLVIGTGKKITLECSQTMGHDKMYWYQQDPGMELHLIHYSYGVNSTEKGDLSSESTVSRIRTEHFPLTLESARPSHTSQYLCASTPGGNMGTEAFFGQGTRLTVV.

This clone was recorded only once. V usage is TRBV6-5 and J usage is TRBJ2-1; D gene uncertain. V was cut by 6 bases and J by 5 bases, with 11 bases left in between. Germline V gene lookup returns CDR1 MNHEY and CDR2 SVGAGI. CDR3 length equals 13 residues. The CDR3 protein is CASRDRIDNEQFF. The CDR3 bases are TGTGCCAGCAGAGATAGGATTGACAATGAGCAGTTCTTC.

The V gene is TRBV5-8, the J gene TRBJ1-1, with a possible D match to TRBD1 (6 bases). The CDR3 covers 13 residues. Germline CDR1 reads SGHTS; CDR2 reads YDEGEE. V lost 3 bases and J 4 bases, leaving 10 bases between the germline ends. The CDR3 nucleotides read TGTGCCAGCAGCTACACGACAGGCACTGAAGCTTTCTTT. This sequence encodes CASSYTTGTEAFF.

The CDR3: CASSLLGDSETYEQYF. CDR3 nucleotide sequence: TGTGCCAGCAGCTTACTCGGGGACAGCGAAACCTACGAGCAGTACTTC. J is TRBJ2-7 and V is TRBV5-6; 7 bases fit TRBD1. The germline V gene has CDR1 SGHDT and CDR2 YYEEEE. The CDR3 extends over 16 amino acids. J was trimmed by 2 bases and V by 2 bases; bases with no gene match: 10.

The chain employs TRBV11-2 and TRBJ1-1; TRBD1 is a possible D gene (6 bases). The CDR3 is 14 residues long. V lost 1 base to trimming and J lost 5 bases, with 11 bases between them. Germline CDR1 is SGHAT and CDR2 is FQNNGV. The CDR3 spells CASSLGGGSTEAFF. The CDR3 DNA sequence: TGTGCCAGCAGCTTAGGGGGGGGCAGTACTGAAGCTTTCTTT. Full variable domain (outside the CDR3, taken from reference TRBV11-2 and TRBJ1-1): EAGVAQSPRYKIIEKRQSVAFWCNPISGHATLYWYQQILGQGPKLLIQFQNNGVVDDSQLPKDRFSAERLKGVDSTLKIQPAKLEDSAVYLCASSLGGGSTEAFFGQGTRLTVV.

This chain uses TRBV19 with TRBJ2-2; either TRBD1 or TRBD2 may fit D (6 bases each). Trimming shortened V by 1 base and J by 7 bases, and 13 bases separated the two germline ends. The CDR3 loop spans 15 amino acids. Germline CDR1 reads LNHDA; CDR2 reads SQIVND (reference sequence). The CDR3 sequence: CASSIGPGGGGELFF. The DNA for the CDR3 is TGTGCCAGTAGTATAGGACCCGGGGGCGGCGGGGAGCTGTTTTTT.

The chain has TRBV10-3 and TRBJ2-2; 13 bases map to TRBD2. Germline CDR1 ENHRY, CDR2 SYGVKD. V was pared by 5 bases and J by 5 bases, with 8 bases of the junction left unmatched. The CDR3 runs 17 residues. In DNA form, the CDR3 reads TGTGCCATCAGTATACTAGCGGGAGGGCCTAAGACCGGGGAGCTGTTTTTT. It encodes CAISILAGGPKTGELFF.

This clone was seen a single time. The chain combines TRBV11-2 with TRBJ2-1; the match to TRBD2 covers 8 bases. Losses at the gene ends were 5 bases for V and 7 bases for J; bases not matched to a gene: 13. There are 16 residues in the CDR3. Germline CDR1 reads SGHAT; CDR2 reads FQNNGV. CDR3 residues: CASSLIGGAVENEQFF. CDR3 DNA sequence: TGTGCCAGCAGCCTCATCGGGGGGGCGGTAGAAAATGAGCAGTTCTTC. Full variable domain (missing parts from reference TRBV11-2 and TRBJ2-1): EAGVAQSPRYKIIEKRQSVAFWCNPISGHATLYWYQQILGQGPKLLIQFQNNGVVDDSQLPKDRFSAERLKGVDSTLKIQPAKLEDSAVYLCASSLIGGAVENEQFFGPGTRLTVL.

V gene TRBV9 combines with J gene TRBJ1-5; weak D call: TRBD1 (5 bases). Looked up from germline, CDR1 is SGDLS and CDR2 is YYNGEE. The V end was cut by 3 bases, the J end by 2 bases, with 15 bases between. The length of the CDR3 is 16 residues. The chain's CDR3 is CASSGGIGTGNQPQHF. The CDR3 DNA is TGTGCCAGCAGCGGGGGAATAGGGACGGGCAATCAGCCCCAGCATTTT.

V usage is TRBV16 and J usage is TRBJ1-5; D gene unclear. This CDR3 comprises 14 residues. Per the germline V gene, CDR1 is KGHSY and CDR2 is FQNENV. V lost 4 bases to trimming and J lost 6 bases, with 13 bases between them. The CDR3 spells CASSPSGGRQPQHF. In DNA form, the CDR3 reads TGTGCCAGCAGCCCCTCTGGAGGGCGTCAGCCCCAGCATTTT.

The chain couples TRBV6-1 to TRBJ1-2, with D possibly TRBD1 on 5 matching bases. Germline CDR1 and CDR2: MNHNS and SASEGT. Trimming left V 3 bases short and J 8 bases short, with 16 bases between. This CDR3 is 14 amino acids long. The CDR3: CASSDRQGRRGYTF. The CDR3 nucleotides are TGTGCCAGCAGTGATCGGCAGGGACGGAGAGGCTACACCTTC.